The 20 T cell receptor beta chains listed next were all sequenced from one sample in a study of a mutant IDH1 vaccine in newly diagnosed glioma. What these receptors recognize is not known. The data were produced by immunoSEQ multiplex PCR, yet TCRdb's version contains in-frame clones alone and is incomplete. The sample yields 40,000 to 55,000 clones, roughly 91% seen once. Regarding time point: week 11, during vaccination. Mutant IDH1 20-mer peptide, at 300 ug, made up each vaccine dose, with topical imiquimod. The input for sequencing was PBMCs, taken from a glioma patient whose treatment included an IDH1 peptide vaccine. The receptors were gathered from a man aged 50 to 59 with glioma.

The rearrangement uses TRBV6-5 and TRBJ2-1; D might be TRBD2 (5 bases). This CDR3 is built from 13 residues. Germline-derived CDR1 and CDR2 are MNHEY and SVGAGI. Trimming pared 7 bases from V and 7 bases from J, leaving 14 bases between. CDR3 sequence (DNA): TGTGCCAGCACAAACTGGAGGAGAAATGAGCAGTTCTTC. Translation gives CASTNWRRNEQFF.

The chain is built from TRBV11-2 and TRBJ2-2; D gene uncertain. Germline V gives CDR1 SGHAT, CDR2 FQNNGV. The V gene lost 4 bases and the J gene lost 15 bases, with 12 bases spanning the gap. This CDR3 contains 11 residues. Written as DNA, the CDR3 is TGTGCCAGCAGCTCCCCGGGCGGATTGTTTTTT. This codes for CASSSPGGLFF.

V gene TRBV7-2 combines with J gene TRBJ2-5; 7 positions match TRBD2. The CDR3 length is 16 residues. The ends lost 3 bases at V and 0 bases at J; junction bases unmatched: 7. Germline lookup yields CDR1 SGHTA and CDR2 FQGNSA. The CDR3 coding sequence is TGTGCCAGCAGCTTGGACCCAGCGGGGAACCAAGAGACCCAGTACTTC. This sequence encodes CASSLDPAGNQETQYF.

The rearrangement links TRBV28 to TRBJ2-3, with a weak D call TRBD2 (6 bases). CDR3 length: 14 amino acids. Germline V gene sequence: CDR1 MDHEN, CDR2 SYDVKM. Deletions cut 5 bases from V and 4 bases from J, with 13 bases between. CDR3 protein: CASSASGEADTQYF. The CDR3 DNA reads TGTGCCAGCAGTGCCTCGGGAGAGGCAGATACGCAGTATTTT.

The chain is built from TRBV27 and TRBJ1-1, with D uncertain. The V end lost 5 bases, the J end lost 1 base, and 14 bases lay between the germline ends. Germline V CDR1 and CDR2: MNHEY, SMNVEV (reference sequence). CDR3 length equals 15 residues. The CDR3 is CASSRAGGKNTEAFF. For the CDR3, the DNA is TGTGCCAGCAGTAGGGCAGGAGGAAAGAACACTGAAGCTTTCTTT.

V and J are TRBV4-3 and TRBJ2-1; possibly TRBD1 or TRBD2 for D (6 bases each). Looked up from germline, CDR1 is LGHNA and CDR2 is YSLEER. The CDR3 totals 16 residues. Trimming took off 0 bases at V and 4 bases at J, with 13 bases between the two ends. The CDR3 here is CASSQDLKGGYNEQFF. The DNA of the CDR3 is TGCGCCAGCAGCCAAGATCTGAAAGGGGGGTACAATGAGCAGTTCTTC.

V is TRBV6-5 and J is TRBJ2-2; either TRBD1 or TRBD2 may supply D (5 bases each). The germline V gene has CDR1 MNHEY and CDR2 SVGAGI. The CDR3 is 15 amino acids. The V and J ends lost 7 bases and 4 bases respectively, with 16 bases between them. CDR3 DNA: TGTGCCAGCACCCGCCAGGGACGATTCACCGGGGAGCTGTTTTTT. It encodes CASTRQGRFTGELFF.

The rearrangement links TRBV19 to TRBJ1-2; 9 bases agree with TRBD1. The CDR3 runs to 15 residues. The ends lost 6 bases at V and 1 base at J; junction bases unmatched: 6. Germline V gene data show CDR1 as LNHDA and CDR2 as SQIVND (reference sequence). CDR3 sequence reads: CASSYGQGINYGYTF. DNA of the CDR3: TGTGCCAGTAGCTATGGACAGGGGATTAACTATGGCTACACCTTC.

The chain links TRBV5-1 to TRBJ2-4; 11 bases line up with TRBD2. This CDR3 is built from 16 residues. With V trimmed by 4 bases and J by 2 bases, 5 bases remained unmatched. Germline CDR1 reads SGHRS; CDR2 reads YFSETQ. The CDR3 DNA reads as TGCGCCAGCAGCCTTAGCGGGGGGGCCTCCAAAAACATTCAGTACTTC. It encodes CASSLSGGASKNIQYF.

The chain uses TRBV6-5 and TRBJ2-1, with 8 bases identical to TRBD2. There are 14 residues in the CDR3. V was pared by 6 bases and J by 1 base, with 2 bases of the junction left unmatched. Per the germline V gene, CDR1 is MNHEY and CDR2 is SVGAGI. CDR3 loop: CASSLAGSYNEQFF. The CDR3 nucleotides are TGTGCCAGCAGCTTAGCGGGATCCTACAATGAGCAGTTCTTC.

The chain employs TRBV6-1 and TRBJ1-2; TRBD1 aligns across 9 bases. Germline CDR1 MNHNS, CDR2 SASEGT. The CDR3 covers 13 residues. J was trimmed by 5 bases and V by 7 bases; bases with no gene match: 5. In DNA form, the CDR3 reads TGTGCCAGCAACCCGGGACAGGGTTATGGCTACACCTTC. This translates into CASNPGQGYGYTF.

The V gene is TRBV27, the J gene TRBJ2-1, with D perhaps assigned TRBD1 or TRBD2 (5 bases each). The CDR3 extends over 13 amino acids. Germline-derived CDR1 and CDR2 are MNHEY and SMNVEV (reference sequence). Trimming stripped 1 base from V and 9 bases from J, with 10 bases between. CDR3 loop: CASSLWAGTEQFF. CDR3 DNA: TGTGCCAGCAGTTTATGGGCAGGGACTGAGCAGTTCTTC.

The V gene is TRBV15, the J gene TRBJ1-2; 9 bases map to TRBD1. The CDR3 runs to 14 residues. Unmatched junction bases numbered 3, after V lost 1 base and J lost 6 bases. Germline V gene data show CDR1 as LNHNV and CDR2 as YYDKDF (reference sequence). The DNA of the CDR3 is TGTGCCACCAGCAGAGCGGGGACAGGGAATGGCTACACCTTC. As protein: CATSRAGTGNGYTF.

This clone showed up just a few times. V and J are TRBV9 and TRBJ1-1; TRBD1 aligns across 7 bases. The ends lost 1 base at V and 4 bases at J; junction bases unmatched: 7. The CDR3 is made up of 15 amino acids. The germline gives CDR1 SGDLS, CDR2 YYNGEE. CDR3 sequence: CASSVSYRGGTEAFF. DNA of the CDR3: TGTGCCAGCAGCGTAAGTTACAGGGGAGGCACTGAAGCTTTCTTT. The full variable domain, its missing parts supplied by reference TRBV9 and TRBJ1-1, is DSGVTQTPKHLITATGQRVTLRCSPRSGDLSVYWYQQSLDQGLQFLIQYYNGEERAKGNILERFSAQQFPDLHSELNLSSLELGDSALYFCASSVSYRGGTEAFFGQGTRLTVV.

The V gene is TRBV28, the J gene TRBJ2-3; 10 bases fit TRBD2. Germline CDR1 is MDHEN and CDR2 is SYDVKM. The junction had 13 bases not matched to a gene; V was cut back by 3 bases and J by 1 base. The CDR3 runs 19 residues. The CDR3 region has the DNA TGTGCCAGCAGTTTCGGACTAGCGGTGGGAGTGGTTGGCACAGATACGCAGTATTTT. It yields the protein CASSFGLAVGVVGTDTQYF.

The chain has TRBV13 and TRBJ2-1; D is possibly TRBD1 (6 bases). The CDR3 totals 14 residues. Germline loops: CDR1 PRHDT, CDR2 FYEKMQ (reference sequence). The V end was cut by 6 bases, the J end by 4 bases, with 13 bases between. CDR3 bases: TGTGCCAGCAGTGCCGGGACAAAATACAATGAGCAGTTCTTC. Its translation: CASSAGTKYNEQFF.

This chain joins TRBV6-5 and TRBJ2-5; possibly TRBD1 or TRBD2 for D (5 bases each). CDR3 length: 13 amino acids. Germline-derived CDR1 and CDR2 are MNHEY and SVGAGI. V was clipped by 6 bases and J by 0 bases, with 8 bases between them. In DNA, the CDR3 is TGTGCCAGCAGCCGGGGACACCAAGAGACCCAGTACTTC. Translating it yields CASSRGHQETQYF.

About this clone: This sample includes further DNA sequences coding for the same CDR3. The gene calls are TRBV5-3 and TRBJ1-2; D possibly corresponds to TRBD1 (5 bases). Being an ORF, TRBV5-3 has a function that is uncertain. This CDR3 contains 13 residues. The V end was cut by 5 bases, the J end by 4 bases, with 12 bases between. The CDR3 nucleotides read TGTGCCAGAAGTGCAGGGTTCAGCTATGGCTACACCTTC. It yields the protein CARSAGFSYGYTF.

The J gene is TRBJ1-1, the V gene TRBV14; no clear D. The germline gives CDR1 SGHDN, CDR2 FVKESK. The V end was cut by 0 bases, the J end by 4 bases, with 9 bases between. There are 14 residues in the CDR3. Here the CDR3 reads CASSQDLRFTEAFF. Written as DNA, the CDR3 is TGTGCCAGCAGCCAAGATTTGAGGTTCACTGAAGCTTTCTTT.

V and J are TRBV10-3 and TRBJ1-2, with TRBD1 identical over 9 bases. CDR3 size: 13 residues. Germline CDR1 reads ENHRY; CDR2 reads SYGVKD. V shed 6 bases and J 5 bases; nucleotides not matched to a gene: 4. The CDR3 loop reads CAIREDRGYGYTF. The CDR3 nucleotides are TGTGCCATCAGAGAAGACAGGGGGTATGGCTACACCTTC.